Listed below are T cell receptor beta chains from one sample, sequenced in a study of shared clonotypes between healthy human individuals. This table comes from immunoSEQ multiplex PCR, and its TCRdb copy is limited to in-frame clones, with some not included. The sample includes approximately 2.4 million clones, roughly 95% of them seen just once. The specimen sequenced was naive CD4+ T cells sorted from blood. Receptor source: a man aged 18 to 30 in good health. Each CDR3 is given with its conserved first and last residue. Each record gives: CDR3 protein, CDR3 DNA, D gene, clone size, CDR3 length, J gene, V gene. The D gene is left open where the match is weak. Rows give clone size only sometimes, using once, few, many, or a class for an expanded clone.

CDR3aa: CASSSDRGPGYTF
CDR3nt: TGTGCCAGCAGCTCCGACAGGGGGCCTGGCTACACCTTC
d_gene: TRBD1
abundance: -
len: 13
j_gene: TRBJ1-2
v_gene: TRBV7-9

CDR3aa: CASSSAGLLQPGYTF
CDR3nt: TGTGCCAGCAGTTCCGCGGGTCTACTTCAGCCTGGCTACACCTTC
d_gene: -
abundance: once
len: 15
j_gene: TRBJ1-2
v_gene: TRBV6-5

CDR3aa: CTQPPHANTGELFF
CDR3nt: TGCACTCAGCCCCCCCACGCGAACACCGGGGAGCTGTTTTTT
d_gene: -
abundance: -
len: 14
j_gene: TRBJ2-2
v_gene: TRBV5-1

CDR3aa: CASSLNSNTGELFF
CDR3nt: TGTGCCAGCAGCTTAAACAGTAACACCGGGGAGCTGTTTTTT
d_gene: -
abundance: -
len: 14
j_gene: TRBJ2-2
v_gene: TRBV7-9

CDR3aa: CASRPDRGGEQYF
CDR3nt: TGTGCCAGCAGACCGGACAGGGGCGGGGAGCAGTACTTC
d_gene: TRBD1
abundance: once
len: 13
j_gene: TRBJ2-7
v_gene: TRBV27

CDR3aa: CASSVEWTSGLSYNEQFF
CDR3nt: TGTGCCAGCAGCGTAGAGTGGACGAGCGGACTCTCCTACAATGAGCAGTTCTTC
d_gene: -
abundance: -
len: 18
j_gene: TRBJ2-1
v_gene: TRBV9

CDR3aa: CASSRDFGDEQFF
CDR3nt: TGTGCCAGCAGCCGGGACTTTGGGGATGAGCAGTTCTTC
d_gene: -
abundance: -
len: 13
j_gene: TRBJ2-1
v_gene: TRBV2

CDR3aa: CASSLLPVPGHPHEQYF
CDR3nt: TGTGCCAGCAGCCTTCTCCCCGTTCCGGGACACCCCCACGAGCAGTACTTC
d_gene: -
abundance: -
len: 17
j_gene: TRBJ2-7
v_gene: TRBV7-2

CDR3aa: CASSLGVYGYTF
CDR3nt: TGTGCCAGCAGCTTGGGGGTCTATGGCTACACCTTC
d_gene: -
abundance: -
len: 12
j_gene: TRBJ1-2
v_gene: TRBV13

CDR3aa: CASSVGASGAADTQYF
CDR3nt: TGTGCCAGCAGCGTAGGCGCTAGCGGGGCTGCAGATACGCAGTATTTT
d_gene: TRBD2
abundance: -
len: 16
j_gene: TRBJ2-3
v_gene: TRBV9

CDR3aa: CAWSVPESSGNTIYF
CDR3nt: TGTGCCTGGAGTGTTCCTGAGAGCTCTGGAAACACCATATATTTT
d_gene: -
abundance: -
len: 15
j_gene: TRBJ1-3
v_gene: TRBV30

CDR3aa: CASSSLGETGASYNEQFF
CDR3nt: TGTGCCAGCAGCTCCCTGGGGGAAACCGGGGCTTCCTACAATGAGCAGTTCTTC
d_gene: -
abundance: -
len: 18
j_gene: TRBJ2-1
v_gene: TRBV5-6

CDR3aa: CASSVVATGETQYF
CDR3nt: TGTGCCAGCAGCGTAGTAGCGACGGGGGAGACCCAGTACTTC
d_gene: -
abundance: -
len: 14
j_gene: TRBJ2-5
v_gene: TRBV9

CDR3aa: CASRSTGTYEQYF
CDR3nt: TGTGCCAGCAGGTCGACAGGTACCTACGAGCAGTACTTC
d_gene: -
abundance: -
len: 13
j_gene: TRBJ2-7
v_gene: TRBV27

CDR3aa: CASRSTQALYNEQFF
CDR3nt: TGCGCCAGCAGATCCACACAAGCTCTATACAATGAGCAGTTCTTC
d_gene: -
abundance: -
len: 15
j_gene: TRBJ2-1
v_gene: TRBV5-1

CDR3aa: CAIPGGKDEKLFF
CDR3nt: TGTGCCATCCCGGGGGGAAAGGATGAAAAACTGTTTTTT
d_gene: -
abundance: -
len: 13
j_gene: TRBJ1-4
v_gene: TRBV21-1

CDR3aa: CASSSGTPNNEQFF
CDR3nt: TGCGCCAGCAGCTCCGGGACACCTAACAATGAGCAGTTCTTC
d_gene: -
abundance: -
len: 14
j_gene: TRBJ2-1
v_gene: TRBV5-1

CDR3aa: CASSYSHSGANVLTF
CDR3nt: TGTGCCAGCAGTTACAGTCATTCCGGGGCCAACGTCCTGACTTTC
d_gene: -
abundance: -
len: 15
j_gene: TRBJ2-6
v_gene: TRBV6-5

CDR3aa: CASSQDHLYYEQYF
CDR3nt: TGCGCCAGCAGCCAAGATCACCTCTACTACGAGCAGTACTTC
d_gene: -
abundance: -
len: 14
j_gene: TRBJ2-7
v_gene: TRBV4-1

CDR3aa: CASSPRLGRAFF
CDR3nt: TGTGCCAGCAGCCCCCGCCTGGGTAGGGCTTTCTTT
d_gene: -
abundance: -
len: 12
j_gene: TRBJ1-1
v_gene: TRBV13

CDR3aa: CASRGPQKFGTEAFF
CDR3nt: TGTGCCAGCAGGGGGCCACAAAAGTTTGGTACTGAAGCTTTCTTT
d_gene: -
abundance: -
len: 15
j_gene: TRBJ1-1
v_gene: TRBV5-4

CDR3aa: CASSPGGTTNEKLFF
CDR3nt: TGTGCCAGCTCACCGGGGGGCACAACTAATGAAAAACTGTTTTTT
d_gene: -
abundance: -
len: 15
j_gene: TRBJ1-4
v_gene: TRBV18

CDR3aa: CASSERVGTVLRYTF
CDR3nt: TGTGCCAGCAGTGAAAGAGTCGGGACAGTATTGCGCTACACCTTC
d_gene: TRBD1
abundance: once
len: 15
j_gene: TRBJ1-2
v_gene: TRBV2

CDR3aa: CASSLVLGDEVYGYTF
CDR3nt: TGCGCCAGCAGCTTGGTACTGGGTGATGAGGTGTATGGCTACACCTTC
d_gene: -
abundance: -
len: 16
j_gene: TRBJ1-2
v_gene: TRBV5-1

CDR3aa: CSVQGQTSSYEQYF
CDR3nt: TGCAGCGTCCAAGGACAGACCAGCTCCTACGAGCAGTACTTC
d_gene: -
abundance: -
len: 14
j_gene: TRBJ2-7
v_gene: TRBV29-1

CDR3aa: CATWSLTGKPNQPQHF
CDR3nt: TGTGCCACCTGGAGCCTTACAGGGAAGCCCAATCAGCCCCAGCATTTT
d_gene: -
abundance: -
len: 16
j_gene: TRBJ1-5
v_gene: TRBV6-6

CDR3aa: CASRKDRYQETQYF
CDR3nt: TGTGCCAGCAGGAAGGACAGGTACCAAGAGACCCAGTACTTC
d_gene: TRBD1
abundance: -
len: 14
j_gene: TRBJ2-5
v_gene: TRBV2

CDR3aa: CASRPGLAGVYEQYF
CDR3nt: TGTGCCAGCAGACCGGGACTAGCGGGAGTTTACGAGCAGTACTTC
d_gene: TRBD2
abundance: -
len: 15
j_gene: TRBJ2-7
v_gene: TRBV6-5

CDR3aa: CASSLASGTGIGYEQYF
CDR3nt: TGTGCCAGCAGCTTGGCGAGTGGGACAGGGATAGGCTACGAGCAGTACTTC
d_gene: TRBD1
abundance: -
len: 17
j_gene: TRBJ2-7
v_gene: TRBV5-4

CDR3aa: CASSVKTSGGTDTQYF
CDR3nt: TGTGCCAGCAGCGTCAAGACTAGCGGGGGCACAGATACGCAGTATTTT
d_gene: TRBD2
abundance: -
len: 16
j_gene: TRBJ2-3
v_gene: TRBV9

CDR3aa: CAIRDSGGEQYF
CDR3nt: TGTGCCATCAGGGACTCGGGAGGCGAGCAGTACTTC
d_gene: TRBD2
abundance: -
len: 12
j_gene: TRBJ2-7
v_gene: TRBV10-3

CDR3aa: CASSLAPYTDTQYF
CDR3nt: TGCGCCAGCAGCTTGGCCCCGTACACAGATACGCAGTATTTT
d_gene: -
abundance: -
len: 14
j_gene: TRBJ2-3
v_gene: TRBV5-1

CDR3aa: CASSPNPPDTQYF
CDR3nt: TGTGCCAGCTCACCAAACCCCCCAGATACGCAGTATTTT
d_gene: -
abundance: -
len: 13
j_gene: TRBJ2-3
v_gene: TRBV18

CDR3aa: CASSLSPRCRLF
CDR3nt: TGTGCCAGCAGTTTAAGTCCCAGATGTCGCCTCTTT
d_gene: -
abundance: -
len: 12
j_gene: TRBJ1-6
v_gene: TRBV28

CDR3aa: CASSFPTKYSGFHEQYF
CDR3nt: TGTGCCAGCAGTTTCCCGACCAAATACAGTGGATTCCACGAGCAGTACTTC
d_gene: -
abundance: -
len: 17
j_gene: TRBJ2-7
v_gene: TRBV6-7

CDR3aa: CASSLSPTLAGTGELFF
CDR3nt: TGTGCCAGCAGCTTAAGTCCCACACTAGCGGGCACCGGGGAGCTGTTTTTT
d_gene: TRBD2
abundance: -
len: 17
j_gene: TRBJ2-2
v_gene: TRBV7-2

CDR3aa: CATSRGGPQETQYF
CDR3nt: TGTGCCACCAGCAGAGGGGGACCCCAAGAGACCCAGTACTTC
d_gene: -
abundance: -
len: 14
j_gene: TRBJ2-5
v_gene: TRBV15

CDR3aa: CASSLASGISSDEQFF
CDR3nt: TGCGCCAGCAGCTTGGCTAGCGGGATTTCTAGCGATGAGCAGTTCTTC
d_gene: TRBD2
abundance: -
len: 16
j_gene: TRBJ2-1
v_gene: TRBV5-1

CDR3aa: CASSAGLEQYF
CDR3nt: TGTGCCAGCAGTGCAGGGCTCGAGCAGTACTTC
d_gene: -
abundance: -
len: 11
j_gene: TRBJ2-7
v_gene: TRBV6-5